This T cell receptor beta chain was sequenced during a study of cytomegalovirus exposure and HLA in healthy donors. Study context: Some 85 million unique TCRs, all from HLA-typed donors, were included in an early release of the data.

Notes on this clone: The antigen is unknown.

With 60 Vbeta and 13 Jbeta primers, the PCR was carried out. TCRdb's table, derived via immunoSEQ multiplex PCR, lists solely in-frame clones and lacks some. Here the sample spans some 65,000 clones, 62% being singletons. Regarding the study as a whole: Later analysis identified a missense DCLRE1C variant that was linked to TCR beta V- and J-gene trimming. Presence/absence analyses treated sequencing depth as roughly uniform across donors. Among the CMV-associated chains, three were confirmed in vitro as specific for CMV antigens.

The CDR3 is 16 amino acids. In germline, CDR1 is MGHRA, CDR2 YSYEKL. V shed 2 bases and J 10 bases; nucleotides not matched to a gene: 11. Sequencing was done on a sample of PBMCs. V is TRBV4-1 and J is TRBJ1-6; 7 bases fit TRBD1. The origin of this receptor is a man aged 25 to 40 in good health and CMV-seronegative. CDR3: CASSQFRDRSVSPLHF. The CDR3 region has the DNA TGCGCCAGCAGCCAATTTCGGGACAGATCCGTGTCACCCCTCCACTTT.